These T cell receptor beta chains were read from a single sample in a study of blood T cells in healthy people across ages. TCRdb reanalysed the 5' RACE reads using MiXCR and keeps one entry per CDR3 protein. The sample lists around 1,000,000 distinct CDR3 sequences, about 23% occurring once. This same sample was also taken into another study, of T cells of mothers and their children.

Sequencing used blood. The receptors stem from a girl aged 2 to 9 in good health. Both conserved end residues are part of each CDR3. D genes are given only for firm matches. A clone size is listed for some rows: how often the clone was seen (once, few, many), or a class if it is expanded.

cdr3_length d_call clone_size j_call v_call cdr3_nt cdr3_aa
14 NA many TRBJ1-1 TRBV5-1 TGCGCCAGCAGCTTGGGCAGGGTGAACACTGAAGCTTTCTTT CASSLGRVNTEAFF
12 TRBD1 few TRBJ2-2 TRBV29-1 TGCAGCGGCCTGACAGGGTCCGGGGAGCTGTTTTTT CSGLTGSGELFF
14 NA many TRBJ2-1 TRBV5-8 TGTGCCAGCAGCCTACAGGGCCTAAACAATGAGCAGTTCTTC CASSLQGLNNEQFF
15 TRBD1 few TRBJ2-5 TRBV7-9 TGTGCCAGCAGCTTCACCGGGACAGAGCAAGAGACCCAGTACTTC CASSFTGTEQETQYF
16 TRBD1 NA TRBJ2-3 TRBV5-1 TGCGCCAGCAGCCAAGAGGACAGGGTGGGCACAGATACGCAGTATTTT CASSQEDRVGTDTQYF
13 NA NA TRBJ1-1 TRBV7-6 TGTGCCAGCAGCGCTAAAGAGGTGGCTGAAGCCTTCTTT CASSAKEVAEAFF
15 TRBD1 few TRBJ1-5 TRBV9 TGTGCCAGCAGCGCTACAGGGGGCCCAAATCAGCCCCAGCATTTT CASSATGGPNQPQHF
15 NA NA TRBJ2-7 TRBV7-9 TGTGCCAGCAGCTTAATCGGGTCAGGAGCCTACGAGCAGTGCTTC CASSLIGSGAYEQCF
15 TRBD2 NA TRBJ2-1 TRBV7-2 TGTGCCAGCAGCTTAGAAGCGGGGGGGCATAATGAGCAGTTCTTC CASSLEAGGHNEQFF
16 NA NA TRBJ2-2 TRBV20-1 TGCAGTGCTAGAGATCTTACCGCAGGCCTTACCGGGGAGCTGTTTTTT CSARDLTAGLTGELFF
15 NA many TRBJ2-5 TRBV5-6 TGTGCCAGCAGCTTCCGGTCGCGAATTCAAGAGACCCAGTACTTC CASSFRSRIQETQYF
14 TRBD2 NA TRBJ2-1 TRBV29-1 TGCAGCGTTGAAAAGCGGGGTGCCCATACTGAGCAGTTCTTC CSVEKRGAHTEQFF
14 NA NA TRBJ2-1 TRBV20-1 TGCAGTGCTAGGGTGGGGACGGATTACAATGAGCAGTTCTTC CSARVGTDYNEQFF
11 NA NA TRBJ2-7 TRBV2 TGTGCCAGCAGTGAATCGACAGTCGAGTACTTC CASSESTVEYF
13 TRBD1 few TRBJ2-5 TRBV14 TGTGCCAGCAGCCAGCTAAGACAGGGCCAGCAGTACTTC CASSQLRQGQQYF
14 TRBD1 NA TRBJ2-7 TRBV20-1 TGCAGTGCCAGACAGGGCGACCTCACCTACGAGCAGTACTTC CSARQGDLTYEQYF
15 TRBD2 few TRBJ2-5 TRBV5-1 TGCGCCAGCACCCCTAGCGGAGGCTACCAAGAGACCCAGTACTTC CASTPSGGYQETQYF
16 NA NA TRBJ1-5 TRBV7-2 TGTGCCAGCAGCCCCCCCGGGGTAGGGCATAATCAGCCCCAGCATTTT CASSPPGVGHNQPQHF
14 NA many TRBJ1-1 TRBV5-1 TGCGCCAGCAGTTTGGGGTACGGGCTCACTGAAGCTTTCTTT CASSLGYGLTEAFF
14 TRBD1 NA TRBJ2-7 TRBV12-3/TRBV12-4 TGTGCCAGCAGGAACAGGGGAAGTGGTTACGGGCAGTACTTC CASRNRGSGYGQYF
16 NA few TRBJ1-4 TRBV12-3/TRBV12-4 TGTGCCAGCAGTCCACAGCCTCAGGGGCCGGACGAAAAACTGTTTTTT CASSPQPQGPDEKLFF
16 TRBD2 few TRBJ2-1 TRBV7-9 TGTGCCAGCAGCTTGTATGGACTAGCGGGACCGGATGAGCAGTTCTTC CASSLYGLAGPDEQFF
12 NA many TRBJ2-7 TRBV9 TGTGCCAGCAGTAGGACCGGAGGGGAGCAGTACTTC CASSRTGGEQYF
15 NA few TRBJ1-1 TRBV4-2 TGTGCCAGCAGCCAAGAGGAAGGGGGAGACGCTGAAGCTTTCTTT CASSQEEGGDAEAFF
13 NA few TRBJ2-5 TRBV6-2/TRBV6-3 TGTGCCAGCAGATCAACAGGGACCGGAGGGCAGTACTTC CASRSTGTGGQYF
14 NA NA TRBJ2-7 TRBV27 TGTGCCAGCATTAACACCGGAGGCTCCTACGAGCAGTACTTC CASINTGGSYEQYF
22 TRBD2 NA TRBJ2-3 TRBV11-2 TGTGCCAGCAGCTCACCGATATGGGGACCGGGACTAGCGGGGGGGGAAGTGGATACGCAGTATTTT CASSSPIWGPGLAGGEVDTQYF
15 NA few TRBJ1-1 TRBV4-1 TGCGCCAGCAGCCAAGACGTCAGTTTGGGCATTGAGGCTTTCTTT CASSQDVSLGIEAFF
15 TRBD2 NA TRBJ2-7 TRBV27 TGTGCCAGCAGTCCGACTAGCGGGGCCTCCTACGAGCAGTACTTC CASSPTSGASYEQYF
14 NA NA TRBJ2-7 TRBV4-3 TGCGCCAGCAGCCAAGAAGTCAGCTTCTACGAGCAGTACTTC CASSQEVSFYEQYF
15 NA NA TRBJ2-2 TRBV3-1 TGTGCCAGCAGCCAATTCGGAACCGAATCCGGGGAGCTGTTTTTT CASSQFGTESGELFF
14 NA few TRBJ2-3 TRBV12-3/TRBV12-4 TGTGCCAGCAGTCCCAAGGACAGCACAGATACGCAGTATTTT CASSPKDSTDTQYF
19 TRBD1 NA TRBJ2-1 TRBV3-1 TGTGCCAGCAGCCAGGGACGGATAGGAGGACAGGGTCCCTACAATGAGCAGTTCTTC CASSQGRIGGQGPYNEQFF
16 NA few TRBJ2-3 TRBV4-2 TGTGCCAGCAGCCAAGTGGGGACTCCATACACAGATACGCAGTATTTT CASSQVGTPYTDTQYF
15 TRBD1 NA TRBJ2-5 TRBV5-1 TGCGCCAGCAGCTTCACACAGGGGGCGATGGAGACCCAGTACTTC CASSFTQGAMETQYF
16 TRBD1 NA TRBJ2-1 TRBV7-8 TGTGCCAGCAGCTTAACCCGGGACAGGCCATACAATGAGCAGTTCTTC CASSLTRDRPYNEQFF
15 TRBD1 few TRBJ1-4 TRBV19 TGTGCCAGTAGTATTGACAGGGGACCTAATGAAAAACTGTTTTTT CASSIDRGPNEKLFF
14 NA NA TRBJ1-2 TRBV12-3/TRBV12-4 TGTGCCAGCAGTTTAAGGCAGACAAACTATGGCTACACCTTC CASSLRQTNYGYTF
12 NA NA TRBJ2-5 TRBV5-5 TGTGCCAGCAGGAACATTGGGCAGACCCAGTACTTC CASRNIGQTQYF
14 TRBD1 NA TRBJ1-4 TRBV6-1 TGTGCCACCCAGGGGGGCAGCTTTAATGAAAAACTGTTTTTT CATQGGSFNEKLFF
13 NA few TRBJ2-5 TRBV29-1 TGCAGCGCTGGGGACGGATCCTACGAGAAGCAGTACTTC CSAGDGSYEKQYF
14 NA few TRBJ2-4 TRBV11-2 TGTGCCAGCAGCAGGGGTTTCGCCAAAAACATTCAGTACTTC CASSRGFAKNIQYF
15 NA few TRBJ2-7 TRBV28 TGTGCCAGCAGTTGGGTGGGGAAGATCAACCACGAGCAGTACTTC CASSWVGKINHEQYF
13 NA NA TRBJ2-2 TRBV10-3 TGTGCCATTTCCGAAGTTGACACCGGGGAGCTGTTTTTT CAISEVDTGELFF
13 TRBD1 few TRBJ1-2 TRBV2 TGTGCCAGCGGCCCCGGGACAGGGGGCGGCTACACCTTC CASGPGTGGGYTF
14 NA few TRBJ1-2 TRBV28 TGTGCCAGCAGTCTCTCAACAGGCTATTGGGGCTACACCTTC CASSLSTGYWGYTF